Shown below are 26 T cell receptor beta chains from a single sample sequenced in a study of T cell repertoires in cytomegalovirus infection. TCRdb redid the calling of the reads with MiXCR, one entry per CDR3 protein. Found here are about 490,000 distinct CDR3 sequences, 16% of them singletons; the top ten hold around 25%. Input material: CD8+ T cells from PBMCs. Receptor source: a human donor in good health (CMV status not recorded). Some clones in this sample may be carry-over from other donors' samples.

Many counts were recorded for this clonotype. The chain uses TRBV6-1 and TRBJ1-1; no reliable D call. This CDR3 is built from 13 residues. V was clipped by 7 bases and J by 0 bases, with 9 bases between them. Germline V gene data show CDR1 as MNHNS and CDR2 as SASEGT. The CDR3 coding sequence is TGTGCCAGCACCGAGCACCTGAACACTGAAGCTTTCTTT. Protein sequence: CASTEHLNTEAFF.

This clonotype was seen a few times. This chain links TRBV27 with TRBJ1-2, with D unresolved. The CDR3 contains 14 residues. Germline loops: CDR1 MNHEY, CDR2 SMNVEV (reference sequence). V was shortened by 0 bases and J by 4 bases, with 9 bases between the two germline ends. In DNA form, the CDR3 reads TGTGCCAGCAGTTTATCTGGCGTAGGCTATGGCTACACCTTC. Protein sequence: CASSLSGVGYGYTF.

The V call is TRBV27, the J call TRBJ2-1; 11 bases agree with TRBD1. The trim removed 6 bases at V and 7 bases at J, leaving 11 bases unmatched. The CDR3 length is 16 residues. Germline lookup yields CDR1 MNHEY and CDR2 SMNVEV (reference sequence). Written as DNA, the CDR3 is TGTGCCAGCAGCCACCTAGGGACAGGGGGGACGAATGAGCAGTTCTTC. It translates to CASSHLGTGGTNEQFF.

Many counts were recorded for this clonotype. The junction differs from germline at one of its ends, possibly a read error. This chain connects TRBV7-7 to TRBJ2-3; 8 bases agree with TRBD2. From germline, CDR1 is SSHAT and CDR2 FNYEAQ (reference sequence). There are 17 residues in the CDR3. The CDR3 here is CASSPYIGSGVVDTQYF. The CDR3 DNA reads TGTGCTAGCAGCCCCTACATTGGTAGCGGGGTGGTTGATACGCAGTATTTT.

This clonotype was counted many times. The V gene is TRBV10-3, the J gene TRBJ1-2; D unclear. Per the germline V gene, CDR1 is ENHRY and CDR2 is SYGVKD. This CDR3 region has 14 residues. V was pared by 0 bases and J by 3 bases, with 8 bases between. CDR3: CAISESPWDYGYTF. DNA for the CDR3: TGTGCCATCAGTGAGTCTCCTTGGGACTATGGCTACACCTTC.

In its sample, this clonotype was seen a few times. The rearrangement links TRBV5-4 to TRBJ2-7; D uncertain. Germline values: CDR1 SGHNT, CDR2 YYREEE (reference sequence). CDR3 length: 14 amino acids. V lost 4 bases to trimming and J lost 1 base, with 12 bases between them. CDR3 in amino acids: CASSPWAESYEQYF. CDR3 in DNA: TGTGCCAGCAGCCCGTGGGCGGAGTCCTACGAGCAGTACTTC.

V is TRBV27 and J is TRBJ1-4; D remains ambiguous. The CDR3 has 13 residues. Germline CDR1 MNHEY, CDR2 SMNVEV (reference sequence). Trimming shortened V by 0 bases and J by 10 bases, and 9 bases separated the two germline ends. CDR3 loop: CASSLSEGGKLFF. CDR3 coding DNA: TGTGCCAGCAGTTTATCGGAGGGCGGAAAACTGTTTTTT.

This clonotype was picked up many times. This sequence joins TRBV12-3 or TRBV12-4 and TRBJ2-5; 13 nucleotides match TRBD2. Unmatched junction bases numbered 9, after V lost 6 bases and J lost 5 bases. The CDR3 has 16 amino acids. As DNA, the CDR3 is TGTGCCAGCAGGGTCGGGACTAGCGGGGTCCGGGAGACCCAGTACTTC. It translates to CASRVGTSGVRETQYF.

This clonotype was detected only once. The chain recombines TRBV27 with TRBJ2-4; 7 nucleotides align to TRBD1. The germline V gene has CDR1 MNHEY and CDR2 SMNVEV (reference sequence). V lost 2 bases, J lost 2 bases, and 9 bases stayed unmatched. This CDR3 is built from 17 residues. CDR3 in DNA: TGTGCCAGCAGTTTAACCCCCCAGACAGGGACCAAAAACATTCAGTACTTC. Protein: CASSLTPQTGTKNIQYF.

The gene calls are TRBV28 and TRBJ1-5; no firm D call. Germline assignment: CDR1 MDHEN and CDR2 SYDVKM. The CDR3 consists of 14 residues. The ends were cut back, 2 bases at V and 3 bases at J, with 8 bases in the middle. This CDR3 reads CASSLIQYNQPQHF. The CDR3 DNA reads TGTGCCAGCAGTTTAATACAGTACAATCAGCCCCAGCATTTT.

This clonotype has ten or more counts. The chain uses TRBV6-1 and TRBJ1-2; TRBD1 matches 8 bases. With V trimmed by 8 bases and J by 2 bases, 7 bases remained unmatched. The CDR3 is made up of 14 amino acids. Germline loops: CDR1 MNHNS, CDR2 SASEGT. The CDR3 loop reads CASPGDRRNYGYTF. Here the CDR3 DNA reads TGTGCCAGCCCAGGGGACAGGAGAAACTATGGCTACACCTTC.

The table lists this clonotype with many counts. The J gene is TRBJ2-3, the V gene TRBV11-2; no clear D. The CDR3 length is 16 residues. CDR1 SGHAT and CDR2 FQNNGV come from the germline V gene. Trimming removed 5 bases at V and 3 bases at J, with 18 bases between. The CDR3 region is CASSLRTVSSTDTQYF. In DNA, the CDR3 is TGTGCCAGCAGCCTCCGGACGGTCTCGAGTACAGATACGCAGTATTTT.

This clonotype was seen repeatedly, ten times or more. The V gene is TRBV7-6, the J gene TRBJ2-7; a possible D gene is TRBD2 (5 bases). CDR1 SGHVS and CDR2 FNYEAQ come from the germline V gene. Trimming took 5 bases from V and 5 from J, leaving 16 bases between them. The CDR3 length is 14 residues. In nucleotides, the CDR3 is TGTGCCAGCAGCCCGAGGGTCCTGATCAACGAGCAGTACTTC. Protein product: CASSPRVLINEQYF. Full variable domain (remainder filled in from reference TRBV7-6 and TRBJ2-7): GAGVSQSPRYKVTKRGQDVALRCDPISGHVSLYWYRQALGQGPEFLTYFNYEAQQDKSGLPNDRFSAERPEGSISTLTIQRTEQRDSAMYRCASSPRVLINEQYFGPGTRLTVT.

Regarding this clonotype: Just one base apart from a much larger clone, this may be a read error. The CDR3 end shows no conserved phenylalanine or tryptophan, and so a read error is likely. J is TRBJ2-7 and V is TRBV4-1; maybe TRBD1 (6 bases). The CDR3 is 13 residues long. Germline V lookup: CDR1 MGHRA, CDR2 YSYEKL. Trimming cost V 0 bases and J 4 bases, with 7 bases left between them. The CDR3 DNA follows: TGCGCCAGCAGCCAAGACCAGGGGTACGAGCAGTACTTA. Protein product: CASSQDQGYEQYL.

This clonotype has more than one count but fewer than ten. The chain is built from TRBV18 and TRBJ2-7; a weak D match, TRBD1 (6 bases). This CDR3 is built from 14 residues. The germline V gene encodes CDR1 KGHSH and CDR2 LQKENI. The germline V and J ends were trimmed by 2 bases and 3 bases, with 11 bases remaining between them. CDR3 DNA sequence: TGTGCCAGCTCACCATCACAGGGTAACTACGAGCAGTACTTC. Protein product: CASSPSQGNYEQYF.

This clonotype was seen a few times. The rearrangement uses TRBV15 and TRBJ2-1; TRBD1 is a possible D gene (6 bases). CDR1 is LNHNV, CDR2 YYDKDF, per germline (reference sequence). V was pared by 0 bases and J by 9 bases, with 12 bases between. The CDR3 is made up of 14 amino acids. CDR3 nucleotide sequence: TGTGCCACCAGCAGAGATCTGGAAGGGGGTGAGCAGTTCTTC. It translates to CATSRDLEGGEQFF.

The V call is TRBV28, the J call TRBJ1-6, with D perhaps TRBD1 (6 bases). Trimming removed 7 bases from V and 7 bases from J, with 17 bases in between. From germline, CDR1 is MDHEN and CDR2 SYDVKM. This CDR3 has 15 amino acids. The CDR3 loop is CASTIGQITNSPLHF. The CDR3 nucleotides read TGTGCCAGCACCATCGGACAGATAACGAATTCACCCCTCCACTTT.

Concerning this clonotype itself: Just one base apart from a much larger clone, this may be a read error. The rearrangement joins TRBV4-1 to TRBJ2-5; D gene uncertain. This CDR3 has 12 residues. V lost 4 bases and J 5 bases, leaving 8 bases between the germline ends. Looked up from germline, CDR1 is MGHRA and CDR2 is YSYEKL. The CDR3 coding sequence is TGCGCCAGCAGCCGTGGGGTTGAGACCCAGTACTTC. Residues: CASSRGVETQYF.

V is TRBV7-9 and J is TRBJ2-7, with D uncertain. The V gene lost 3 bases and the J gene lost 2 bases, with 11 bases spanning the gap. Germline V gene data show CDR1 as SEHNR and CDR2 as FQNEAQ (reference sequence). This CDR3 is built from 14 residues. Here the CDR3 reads CASSFRQDPYEQYF. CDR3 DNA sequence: TGTGCCAGCAGCTTTCGTCAGGATCCCTACGAGCAGTACTTC.

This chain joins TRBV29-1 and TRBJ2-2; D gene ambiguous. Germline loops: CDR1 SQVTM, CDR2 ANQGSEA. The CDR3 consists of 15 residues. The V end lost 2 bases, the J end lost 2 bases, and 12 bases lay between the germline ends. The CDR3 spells CSVEIGQANTGELFF. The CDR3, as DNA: TGCAGCGTTGAAATAGGGCAGGCTAACACCGGGGAGCTGTTTTTT.

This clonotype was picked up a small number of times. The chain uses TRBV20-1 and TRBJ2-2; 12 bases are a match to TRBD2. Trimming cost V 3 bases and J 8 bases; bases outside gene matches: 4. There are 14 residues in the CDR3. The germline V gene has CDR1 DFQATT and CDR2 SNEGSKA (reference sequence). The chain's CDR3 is CSASHGLAGGELFF. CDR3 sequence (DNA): TGCAGTGCTAGCCACGGACTAGCGGGAGGGGAGCTGTTTTTT.

The CDR3 here is CASSPTQGTGGYEQYF. For the CDR3, the DNA is TGTGCCAGCAGTCCTACGCAGGGGACAGGGGGTTACGAGCAGTACTTC. The chain combines TRBV9 with TRBJ2-7, with 11 bases that match TRBD1. V shed 5 bases and J 4 bases; nucleotides not matched to a gene: 11. CDR1 is SGDLS and CDR2 is YYNGEE in the germline V gene. The CDR3 spans 16 residues. Combining the CDR3 with reference TRBV9 and TRBJ2-7 gives the whole variable domain DSGVTQTPKHLITATGQRVTLRCSPRSGDLSVYWYQQSLDQGLQFLIQYYNGEERAKGNILERFSAQQFPDLHSELNLSSLELGDSALYFCASSPTQGTGGYEQYFGPGTRLTVT.

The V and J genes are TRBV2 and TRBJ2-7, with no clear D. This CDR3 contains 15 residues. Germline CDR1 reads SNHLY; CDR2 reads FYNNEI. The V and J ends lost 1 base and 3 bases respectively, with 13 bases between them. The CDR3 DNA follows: TGTGCCAGCAGTGAAGGGGCTCCAATAGTCTACGAGCAGTACTTC. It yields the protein CASSEGAPIVYEQYF.

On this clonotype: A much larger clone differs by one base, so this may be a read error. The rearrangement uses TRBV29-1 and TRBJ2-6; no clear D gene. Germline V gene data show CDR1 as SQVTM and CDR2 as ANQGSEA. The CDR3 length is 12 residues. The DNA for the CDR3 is TGCAGCGGTCTCTCTGTGGCCAACGTCCTGACTTTC. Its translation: CSGLSVANVLTF.

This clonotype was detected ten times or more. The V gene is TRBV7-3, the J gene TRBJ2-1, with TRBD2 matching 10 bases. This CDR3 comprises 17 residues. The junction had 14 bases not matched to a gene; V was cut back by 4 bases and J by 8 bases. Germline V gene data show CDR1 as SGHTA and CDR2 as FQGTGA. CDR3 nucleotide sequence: TGTGCCAGCAGCTCTGGGGGCCTAGCGGGAGCGGGGGATGAGCAGTTCTTC. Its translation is CASSSGGLAGAGDEQFF.

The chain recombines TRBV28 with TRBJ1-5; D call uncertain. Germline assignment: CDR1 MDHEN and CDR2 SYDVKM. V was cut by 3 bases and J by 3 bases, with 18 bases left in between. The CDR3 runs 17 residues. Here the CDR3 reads CASSFSGSLAANQPQHF. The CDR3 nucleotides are TGTGCCAGCAGTTTCTCGGGCTCCCTCGCCGCCAATCAGCCCCAGCATTTT.